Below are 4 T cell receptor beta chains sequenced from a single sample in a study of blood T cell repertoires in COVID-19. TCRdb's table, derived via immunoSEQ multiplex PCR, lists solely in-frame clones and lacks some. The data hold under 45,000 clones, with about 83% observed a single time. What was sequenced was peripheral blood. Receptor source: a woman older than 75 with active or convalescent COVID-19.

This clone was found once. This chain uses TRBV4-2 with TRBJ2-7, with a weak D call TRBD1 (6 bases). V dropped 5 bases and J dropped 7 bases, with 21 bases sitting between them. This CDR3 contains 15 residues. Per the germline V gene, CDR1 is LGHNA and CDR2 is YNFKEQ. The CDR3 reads CASSFSPDSPEEQYF. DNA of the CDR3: TGTGCCAGCAGCTTCTCCCCGGACAGCCCTGAGGAGCAGTACTTC.

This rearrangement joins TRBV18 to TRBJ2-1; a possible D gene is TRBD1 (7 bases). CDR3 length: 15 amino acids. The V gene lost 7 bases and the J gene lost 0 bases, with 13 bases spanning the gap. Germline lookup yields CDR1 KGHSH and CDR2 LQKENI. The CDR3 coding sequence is TGTGCCAGCTACCAGGGGGGCCGCTCCTACAATGAGCAGTTCTTC. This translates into CASYQGGRSYNEQFF.

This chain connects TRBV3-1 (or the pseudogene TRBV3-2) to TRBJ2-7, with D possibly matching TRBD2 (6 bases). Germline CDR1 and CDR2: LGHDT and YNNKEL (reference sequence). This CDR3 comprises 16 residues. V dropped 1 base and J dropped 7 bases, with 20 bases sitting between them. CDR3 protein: CASSQVRLGVAGEQYF. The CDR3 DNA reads TGTGCCAGCAGCCAAGTAAGACTAGGCGTTGCGGGTGAGCAGTACTTC.

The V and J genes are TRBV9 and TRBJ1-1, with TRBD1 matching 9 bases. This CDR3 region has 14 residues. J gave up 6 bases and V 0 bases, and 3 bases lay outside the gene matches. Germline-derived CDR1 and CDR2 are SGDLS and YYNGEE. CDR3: CASSVADRGAEAFF. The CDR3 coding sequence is TGTGCCAGCAGCGTAGCGGACAGGGGTGCTGAAGCTTTCTTT.